Below, 15 T cell receptor beta chains from the same sample are listed, as sequenced in a study of shared clonotypes between healthy human individuals. The method was immunoSEQ multiplex PCR; TCRdb's version includes in-frame clones alone and lacks a portion of them. The sample yields about 2,500,000 clones, just over 90% seen once. The sample was naive CD4+ T cells sorted from blood. This sample's subset: CD45RA+ positively selected. These receptors were taken from a man younger than 30 in good health.

The V call is TRBV4-3, the J call TRBJ2-5, with D possibly TRBD2 on 6 matching bases. Germline assignment: CDR1 LGHNA and CDR2 YSLEER. The CDR3 length is 15 residues. The V end was cut by 1 base, the J end by 4 bases, with 13 bases between. The CDR3 protein is CASSQVGGKGETQYF. The CDR3 DNA reads TGCGCCAGCAGCCAAGTTGGGGGGAAAGGAGAGACCCAGTACTTC.

This CDR3 reads CASSQDRVDFGNTIYF. The CDR3 DNA follows: TGCGCCAGCAGCCAGGACAGGGTCGACTTTGGAAACACCATATATTTT. This chain joins TRBV5-1 and TRBJ1-3, with 8 bases matching TRBD1. The J segment lost 3 bases and the V segment lost 4 bases, leaving 9 bases of the junction unmatched. This CDR3 comprises 16 residues. Germline V lookup: CDR1 SGHRS, CDR2 YFSETQ. Complete variable domain (other parts from reference TRBV5-1 and TRBJ1-3): KAGVTQTPRYLIKTRGQQVTLSCSPISGHRSVSWYQQTPGQGLQFLFEYFSETQRNKGNFPGRFSGRQFSNSRSEMNVSTLELGDSALYLCASSQDRVDFGNTIYFGEGSWLTVV.

The chain links TRBV15 to TRBJ1-6; D ambiguous. Germline CDR1 and CDR2: LNHNV and YYDKDF (reference sequence). This CDR3 contains 16 residues. With 8 bases removed from V and 4 bases from J, the gap between germline ends came to 18 bases. The CDR3, as DNA: TGTGCCACCCAAGATAGGGCGTCTTTTTATAATTCACCCCTCCACTTT. This encodes CATQDRASFYNSPLHF. Full variable domain (remainder filled in from reference TRBV15 and TRBJ1-6): DAMVIQNPRYQVTQFGKPVTLSCSQTLNHNVMYWYQQKSSQAPKLLFHYYDKDFNNEADTPDNFQSRRPNTSFCFLDIRSPGLGDTAMYLCATQDRASFYNSPLHFGNGTRLTVT.

This chain links TRBV7-9 with TRBJ2-3, with 9 bases fitting TRBD1. The trim removed 5 bases at V and 2 bases at J, leaving 14 bases unmatched. Germline V gene lookup returns CDR1 SEHNR and CDR2 FQNEAQ (reference sequence). The CDR3 has 18 amino acids. The DNA of the CDR3 is TGTGCCAGCAGCCACCTCCCCCGGGACAGGGAAGACACAGATACGCAGTATTTT. As protein: CASSHLPRDREDTDTQYF. Variable domain in full (rest from reference TRBV7-9 and TRBJ2-3): DTGVSQNPRHKITKRGQNVTFRCDPISEHNRLYWYRQTLGQGPEFLTYFQNEAQLEKSRLLSDRFSAERPKGSFSTLEIQRTEQGDSAMYLCASSHLPRDREDTDTQYFGPGTRLTVL.

Written as DNA, the CDR3 is TGTGCCATCGGGACTAGCGGGAGTAGTCGCTATGAGCAGTTCTTC. It translates to CAIGTSGSSRYEQFF. The rearrangement links TRBV7-2 to TRBJ2-1, with 14 bases aligning to TRBD2. The CDR3 consists of 15 residues. The V gene end was trimmed by 10 bases and the J gene end by 8 bases; junction bases not matched to a gene: 10. Germline CDR1 and CDR2: SGHTA and FQGNSA. Looking up the rest from reference TRBV7-2 and TRBJ2-1 gives the full variable domain: GAGVSQSPSNKVTEKGKDVELRCDPISGHTALYWYRQSLGQGLEFLIYFQGNSAPDKSGLPSDRFSAERTGGSVSTLTIQRTQQEDSAVYLCAIGTSGSSRYEQFFGPGTRLTVL.

The gene calls are TRBV18 and TRBJ2-7; D uncertain. Germline V CDR1 and CDR2: KGHSH, LQKENI. The CDR3 contains 12 residues. Between the trimmed V and J ends, which lost 6 bases and 1 base, there was a span of 7 bases. In nucleotides, the CDR3 is TGTGCCAGCTCCCTGGGGTCCTACGAGCAGTACTTC. Residues: CASSLGSYEQYF. The whole variable domain, filled in from reference TRBV18 and TRBJ2-7, reads NAGVMQNPRHLVRRRGQEARLRCSPMKGHSHVYWYRQLPEEGLKFMVYLQKENIIDESGMPKERFSAEFPKEGPSILRIQQVVRGDSAAYFCASSLGSYEQYFGPGTRLTVT.

This clone was found a few times. V and J are TRBV2 and TRBJ1-6; no clear D gene. Per germline, CDR1 SNHLY and CDR2 FYNNEI. Trimming stripped 3 bases from V and 4 bases from J, with 13 bases between. This CDR3 contains 16 residues. CDR3 sequence: CASSDGQTDYNSPLHF. Here the CDR3 DNA reads TGTGCCAGCAGTGACGGGCAGACCGATTATAATTCACCCCTCCACTTT.

The chain couples TRBV15 to TRBJ2-1; D possibly corresponds to TRBD2 (6 bases). The germline CDR1 and CDR2 sequences are LNHNV and YYDKDF (reference sequence). The V end was cut by 3 bases, the J end by 5 bases, with 14 bases between. The CDR3 spans 15 residues. The chain's CDR3 is CATSSSASEHNEQFF. The CDR3 nucleotides read TGTGCCACCAGCAGTTCGGCTAGCGAGCACAATGAGCAGTTCTTC.

The chain combines TRBV7-2 with TRBJ2-2; D may match TRBD1 or TRBD2 (8 bases each). Trimming shortened V by 1 base and J by 4 bases, and 22 bases separated the two germline ends. Per germline, CDR1 SGHTA and CDR2 FQGNSA. This CDR3 has 19 residues. The CDR3 protein is CASSLVGLGQGRSTGELFF. As DNA, the CDR3 is TGTGCCAGCAGCTTAGTGGGACTAGGACAGGGTAGAAGCACCGGGGAGCTGTTTTTT.

This sequence joins TRBV5-6 and TRBJ1-5, with D possibly being TRBD1 (5 bases). V was clipped by 1 base and J by 7 bases, with 9 bases between them. Germline assignment: CDR1 SGHDT and CDR2 YYEEEE. The CDR3 length is 13 residues. The CDR3 bases are TGTGCCAGCAGCTTGTTCCAGGGCCAGCCCCAGCATTTT. This encodes CASSLFQGQPQHF.

CDR3 region: CASIGDPNTEAFF. The CDR3, as DNA: TGTGCCAGCATTGGGGACCCGAACACTGAAGCTTTCTTT. The rearrangement joins TRBV27 to TRBJ1-1; TRBD1 is a possible D gene (5 bases). V dropped 7 bases and J dropped 1 base, with 10 bases sitting between them. The CDR3 runs 13 residues. Looked up from germline, CDR1 is MNHEY and CDR2 is SMNVEV (reference sequence).

On this clone itself: Other DNA sequences in the same sample also yield this CDR3. This rearrangement joins TRBV5-1 to TRBJ2-2; tentatively, D is TRBD2 (5 bases). CDR1 and CDR2 (germline): SGHRS, YFSETQ. V lost 5 bases and J 1 base, leaving 12 bases between the germline ends. This CDR3 has 15 amino acids. This CDR3 is CASRTSGGNTGELFF. The CDR3 region has the DNA TGCGCCAGCAGAACGAGCGGCGGGAACACCGGGGAGCTGTTTTTT.

This clone was seen just once. The chain has TRBV7-2 and TRBJ1-1, with 9 bases that match TRBD1. Germline V gene data show CDR1 as SGHTA and CDR2 as FQGNSA. J lost 5 bases, V lost 4 bases, and 14 bases had no gene match. The CDR3 spans 17 residues. CDR3 loop: CASSSHRDRETKTEAFF. Written as DNA, the CDR3 is TGTGCCAGCAGCTCCCACCGGGACAGGGAGACGAAAACTGAAGCTTTCTTT. Looking up the rest from reference TRBV7-2 and TRBJ1-1 gives the full variable domain: GAGVSQSPSNKVTEKGKDVELRCDPISGHTALYWYRQSLGQGLEFLIYFQGNSAPDKSGLPSDRFSAERTGGSVSTLTIQRTQQEDSAVYLCASSSHRDRETKTEAFFGQGTRLTVV.

V usage is TRBV6-1 and J usage is TRBJ1-6; no firm D call. Germline V gene lookup returns CDR1 MNHNS and CDR2 SASEGT. Trimming took off 9 bases at V and 5 bases at J, with 14 bases between the two ends. CDR3 length equals 14 residues. CDR3 nucleotides: TGTGCCAGTCGCCCTAAGCGGGATAATTCACCCCTCCACTTT. Amino acid sequence: CASRPKRDNSPLHF.

The chain couples TRBV4-3 to TRBJ1-2, with 7 bases identical to TRBD1. The CDR3 extends over 16 amino acids. Losses at the gene ends were 0 bases for V and 1 base for J; bases not matched to a gene: 5. Germline CDR1 LGHNA, CDR2 YSLEER. CDR3 sequence: CASSQEGQGGNYGYTF. The CDR3 nucleotides read TGCGCCAGCAGCCAAGAAGGGCAGGGGGGTAACTATGGCTACACCTTC.